Shown below are 9 T cell receptor beta chains from a single sample sequenced in a study of CD8 T cells in Susac syndrome (dated by TCRdb to about 2019). Libraries were constructed by the immunoSEQ multiplex PCR assay. RNA was extracted with the RNeasy kit and about 0.5 to 1 ug was reverse transcribed using random hexamers. Clones were called with MiXCR by TCRdb after fastp trimmed the public reads at Q25, and only in-frame beta chains were retained. Every entry covers one CDR3 protein and lists the most common genes and DNA from its rows. Here the sample has 100,000 to 150,000 distinct CDR3 sequences; around 94% occur a single time. The ten largest clonotypes hold over 0.065% of the sample. The sequenced sample consisted of CD4+ T cells from PBMCs. The receptors stem from a human donor in good health.

This clonotype was seen just once. This chain's CDR3 is CASSSQGTRNEKLFF. The CDR3 DNA is TGTGCCAGCAGCTCACAAGGGACACGAAATGAAAAACTGTTTTTT. This chain joins TRBV7-9 and TRBJ1-4; a possible D gene is TRBD1 (6 bases). Between the trimmed V and J ends, which lost 4 bases and 5 bases, there was a span of 14 bases. Per germline, CDR1 SEHNR and CDR2 FQNEAQ (reference sequence). There are 15 residues in the CDR3.

This clonotype was counted a single time. The chain is built from TRBV5-1 and TRBJ1-2; 7 bases are shared with TRBD1. Unmatched junction bases numbered 2, after V lost 0 bases and J lost 6 bases. Germline V gene sequence: CDR1 SGHRS, CDR2 YFSETQ. This CDR3 has 13 amino acids. This CDR3 reads CASSLGDRNGYTF. The CDR3 DNA reads as TGCGCCAGCAGCTTGGGGGACAGAAATGGCTACACCTTC.

The V gene is TRBV23-1, the J gene TRBJ1-5, with TRBD1 matching 8 bases. TRBV23-1 is noted as an ORF with a role that remains uncertain. V lost 7 bases and J lost 1; bases outside the gene matches: 9. CDR3 length: 16 amino acids. The CDR3 DNA sequence: TGCGCCAGCACCCCAGGGGGCAAAAAAAGCAATCAGCCCCAGCATTTT. As protein: CASTPGGKKSNQPQHF.

The J gene is TRBJ1-1, the V gene TRBV6-1, with D possibly matching TRBD1 (6 bases). V was pared by 3 bases and J by 7 bases, with 24 bases between. Germline loops: CDR1 MNHNS, CDR2 SASEGT. The CDR3 spans 17 residues. The CDR3 here is CASSETSGRGAFGEAFF. The DNA for the CDR3 is TGTGCCAGCAGTGAGACCTCGGGGCGGGGGGCTTTCGGTGAAGCTTTCTTT.

The chain recombines TRBV25-1 with TRBJ1-4; 9 positions match TRBD1. V dropped 3 bases and J dropped 8; count of bases not matched to a gene: 7. This CDR3 spans 15 amino acids. From germline, CDR1 is MGHDK and CDR2 SYGVNS. The CDR3 reads CASSDSGTGNEKLFF. The CDR3 DNA is TGTGCCAGCAGTGACTCCGGGACAGGGAACGAAAAACTGTTTTTT.

The chain employs TRBV30 and TRBJ2-5, with D maybe TRBD2 (5 bases). With 0 bases removed from V and 0 bases from J, the gap between germline ends came to 5 bases. The CDR3 runs to 13 residues. Germline CDR1 reads GTSNPN; CDR2 reads SVGIG (reference sequence). This CDR3 is CAWSVLDQETQYF. CDR3 bases: TGTGCCTGGAGTGTACTAGACCAAGAGACCCAGTACTTC.

Points on this clonotype: At one end, the junction sequence differs from germline, possibly due to a read error. The V and J genes are TRBV7-2 and TRBJ2-3; the match to TRBD2 covers 13 bases. This CDR3 is built from 16 residues. CDR1 and CDR2 (germline): SGHTA, FQGNSA. The CDR3 DNA follows: TGTGCCAGCAGCGTAGCCGGACTAGCGGGAGTGGTTACGCAGTATTTT. The encoded protein is CASSVAGLAGVVTQYF.

The CDR3 DNA is TGCGCCAGCAGCGAGGACGGAGCCTATGGCTACACCTTC. This translates into CASSEDGAYGYTF. V is TRBV5-1 and J is TRBJ1-2; D is uncertain. Trimming removed 4 bases from V and 4 bases from J, with 11 bases in between. The CDR3 has 13 residues. Looked up from germline, CDR1 is SGHRS and CDR2 is YFSETQ.

The V call is TRBV20-1, the J call TRBJ2-5; 10 bases match TRBD1. The CDR3 loop spans 14 amino acids. Germline V gives CDR1 DFQATT, CDR2 SNEGSKA (reference sequence). V shed 6 bases and J 5 bases; nucleotides not matched to a gene: 9. CDR3 loop: CSASNAGQGETQYF. The CDR3 DNA reads as TGCAGTGCCTCCAACGCGGGACAGGGGGAGACCCAGTACTTC.